This TCR beta chain derives from a study of spatial heterogeneity in lung cancer. Study as a whole: The donors, 72 patients with untreated early-stage non-small cell lung cancer, provided the samples. Every unique TCR and UMI combination, on average, appeared more than ten times in raw reads. Those follow-up PBMC samples that were available underwent sequencing, at a median interval of about 2 years following resection.

V dropped 0 bases and J dropped 4; count of bases not matched to a gene: 5. The germline V gene encodes CDR1 LGHNA and CDR2 YNFKEQ. The CDR3 length is 16 residues. Every cDNA TCR molecule received its own unique molecular identifier. Each CDR3 protein gets one entry after TCRdb re-called the 5' RACE reads with MiXCR. The repertoire holds more than 95,000 distinct CDR3 sequences, 10% to 15% seen once, with over 15% in the top ten. Time point meaning: blood at routine non-recurrence follow-up after resection. Tumor, nontumor lung or frozen PBMC supplied whole RNA, sequenced without sorting. The material sequenced was PBMCs, taken at follow-up. V gene TRBV4-2 combines with J gene TRBJ2-5; TRBD2 matches at 10 bases. This TCR was recovered from a male donor with early-stage non-small cell lung cancer. Written as DNA, the CDR3 is TGTGCCAGCAGCCAAGACCCCAGCGGGGGGGCAGAGACCCAGTACTTC. Protein: CASSQDPSGGAETQYF.